The clone carrying this TCR beta chain is deemed large. With the library built for alpha chains, this beta chain is off target and its frequency is not meaningful. Germline values: CDR1 SEHNR, CDR2 FQNEAQ (reference sequence). V lost 0 bases and J lost 3, with 15 bases in between. The CDR3 spans 16 residues. These data are taken from a study of spatial heterogeneity in lung cancer. As for the study in general: Detected beta-chain sequences consistently exceeded alpha-chain sequences.

A unique molecular identifier was attached to every TCR cDNA molecule. TCRdb used MiXCR to reprocess the 5' RACE reads, holding one entry per CDR3 protein. The sample records over 250 distinct CDR3 sequences, 20% to 30% being singletons. Time point of the sample: sample taken at primary tumor resection. The cohort: some 73 early-stage, untreated non-small cell lung cancer patients. Unsorted samples of tumor, nontumor lung or frozen PBMC had their whole RNA sequenced. The source was normal lung tissue next to the tumor, collected at surgery. V gene TRBV7-9 combines with J gene TRBJ2-7; D may be TRBD2 (6 bases). The clonotype originates from a male donor with early-stage non-small cell lung cancer. The DNA for the CDR3 is TGTGCCAGCAGCTTAGCGGGAGGATACCCCTTCTACGAGCAGTACTTC. Translated: CASSLAGGYPFYEQYF.